This passage covers 10 T cell receptor beta chains from one sample sequenced in a study of cytomegalovirus exposure and HLA in healthy donors. The PCR had 60 Vbeta and 13 Jbeta primers. Data came from immunoSEQ multiplex PCR; TCRdb stores just in-frame clones and leaves some out. The sample holds more than 90,000 clones, about 68% seen once. Sequencing used PBMCs. All receptors come from a woman in her fifties or sixties in good health and CMV-seropositive.

The chain employs TRBV9 and TRBJ1-5; D is unclear. The CDR3 is made up of 13 amino acids. V was clipped by 3 bases and J by 6 bases, with 10 bases between them. In germline, CDR1 is SGDLS, CDR2 YYNGEE. The CDR3 is CASSALPGQPQHF. The DNA of the CDR3 is TGTGCCAGCAGCGCATTGCCGGGTCAGCCCCAGCATTTT.

The chain recombines TRBV5-4 with TRBJ2-3; 9 positions agree with TRBD2. Per the germline V gene, CDR1 is SGHNT and CDR2 is YYREEE (reference sequence). Trimming took 4 bases from V and 2 from J; bases not matched to a gene: 8. This CDR3 comprises 16 residues. The CDR3 DNA reads as TGTGCCAGCAGCCCCTTCCGGACTAGCGACACAGATACGCAGTATTTT. Protein sequence: CASSPFRTSDTDTQYF.

The chain links TRBV15 to TRBJ1-6; a weak D match, TRBD1 (5 bases). Germline CDR1 is LNHNV and CDR2 is YYDKDF (reference sequence). V was clipped by 3 bases and J by 8 bases, with 17 bases between them. This CDR3 comprises 16 residues. CDR3 in DNA: TGTGCCACCAGCAGCTTCCCGGGAGCGGGGGATTCACCCCTCCACTTT. This translates into CATSSFPGAGDSPLHF.

CDR3 in DNA: TGTGCCGGGGGGAGGACAGGATTGGACACTGAAGCTTTCTTT. Translating it yields CAGGRTGLDTEAFF. The chain carries TRBV2 and TRBJ1-1; 7 bases agree with TRBD1. The CDR3 is 14 residues long. J gave up 3 bases and V 11 bases, and 12 bases lay outside the gene matches. The germline CDR1 and CDR2 sequences are SNHLY and FYNNEI.

J is TRBJ1-2 and V is TRBV7-9; weak D call: TRBD1 (6 bases). Germline V gene lookup returns CDR1 SEHNR and CDR2 FQNEAQ (reference sequence). V was clipped by 5 bases and J by 3 bases, with 13 bases between them. CDR3 size: 14 residues. The CDR3 sequence: CASSPVGGYYGYTF. For the CDR3, the DNA is TGTGCCAGCAGCCCCGTAGGGGGATACTATGGCTACACCTTC. The full variable domain, with the rest looked up from reference TRBV7-9 and TRBJ1-2, is DTGVSQNPRHKITKRGQNVTFRCDPISEHNRLYWYRQTLGQGPEFLTYFQNEAQLEKSRLLSDRFSAERPKGSFSTLEIQRTEQGDSAMYLCASSPVGGYYGYTFGSGTRLTVV.

V is TRBV18 and J is TRBJ2-2, with a tentative D call TRBD1 (6 bases). Germline-derived CDR1 and CDR2 are KGHSH and LQKENI. The CDR3 runs to 14 residues. Trimming cost V 6 bases and J 0 bases, with 8 bases left between them. The CDR3, as DNA: TGTGCCAGCTCCGGACAGTCGAACACCGGGGAGCTGTTTTTT. Protein product: CASSGQSNTGELFF.

This clone has a handful of counts. The chain is built from TRBV4-1 and TRBJ2-1; 12 bases match TRBD1. This CDR3 spans 18 amino acids. Unmatched junction bases numbered 9, after V lost 0 bases and J lost 6 bases. The germline gives CDR1 MGHRA, CDR2 YSYEKL. This chain's CDR3 is CASSQDRSGTGGPNEQFF. The CDR3 bases are TGCGCCAGCAGCCAAGATCGGTCCGGGACAGGGGGCCCCAATGAGCAGTTCTTC.

This clone was found once. V usage is TRBV5-6 and J usage is TRBJ1-4; 7 nucleotides agree with TRBD1. Per germline, CDR1 SGHDT and CDR2 YYEEEE. The CDR3 covers 14 residues. Trimming removed 1 base from V and 8 bases from J; junction bases left unmatched: 5. This CDR3 reads CASSLYQGVEKLFF. In DNA form, the CDR3 reads TGTGCCAGCAGCTTGTATCAGGGGGTCGAAAAACTGTTTTTT.

As for this clone: At the DNA level, this CDR3 is encoded by other sequences in the same sample as well. The V gene is TRBV28, the J gene TRBJ2-7, with no clear D. This CDR3 has 12 amino acids. Looked up from germline, CDR1 is MDHEN and CDR2 is SYDVKM. Trimming took 1 base from V and 3 from J, leaving 4 bases between them. The CDR3 spells CASSLSGYEQYF. The CDR3 nucleotides are TGTGCCAGCAGTTTATCCGGCTACGAGCAGTACTTC.

The DNA of the CDR3 is TGTGCCAGCAGCCCCGCGGGACAGGCGAACACTGAAGCTTTCTTT. It specifies CASSPAGQANTEAFF. V gene TRBV11-1 combines with J gene TRBJ1-1, with 8 positions matching TRBD1. V was clipped by 5 bases and J by 1 base; unmatched bases: 6. The germline V gene encodes CDR1 SGHAT and CDR2 FQDESV (reference sequence). This CDR3 has 15 amino acids.